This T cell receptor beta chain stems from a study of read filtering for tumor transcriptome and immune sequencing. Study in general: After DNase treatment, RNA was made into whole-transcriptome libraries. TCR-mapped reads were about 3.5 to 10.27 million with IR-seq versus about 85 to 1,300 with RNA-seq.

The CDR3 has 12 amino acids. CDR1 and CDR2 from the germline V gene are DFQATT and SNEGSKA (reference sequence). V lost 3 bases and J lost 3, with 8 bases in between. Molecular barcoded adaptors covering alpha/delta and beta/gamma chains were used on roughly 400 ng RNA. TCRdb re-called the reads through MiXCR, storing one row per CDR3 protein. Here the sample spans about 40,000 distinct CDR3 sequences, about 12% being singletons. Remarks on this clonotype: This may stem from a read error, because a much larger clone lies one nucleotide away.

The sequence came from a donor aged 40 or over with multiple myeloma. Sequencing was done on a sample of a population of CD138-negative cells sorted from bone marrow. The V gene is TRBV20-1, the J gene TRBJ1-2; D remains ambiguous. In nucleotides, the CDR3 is TGCAGTGCTAGTGTGGCAGACTATGGCTACACCTTC. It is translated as CSASVADYGYTF.